The 24 T cell receptor beta chains presented below share a single source sample, sequenced in a study of shared T cell receptors in the human thymus. Assay: immunoSEQ multiplex PCR; the TCRdb copy retains only in-frame clones and omits some. In the table there are hundreds of thousands of clones, about 87% of which are singletons. The same data also contributed to another study, on human thymus T cells.

The sample taken for sequencing was thymocytes. Every receptor here comes from a boy in the first two years of life with a congenital heart defect.

This chain uses TRBV15 with TRBJ2-5, with D tentatively TRBD1 (5 bases). The last part of the DNA fits TRBJ2-7 better; the J call may be wrong. This CDR3 comprises 13 residues. Germline V CDR1 and CDR2: LNHNV, YYDKDF (reference sequence). CDR3 amino acids: CATSRGGPYEQYF. CDR3 in DNA: TGTGCCACCAGCAGAGGGGGCCCCTACGAGCAGTACTTC.

V usage is TRBV4-3 and J usage is TRBJ2-1, with TRBD2 matching 13 bases. Germline loops: CDR1 LGHNA, CDR2 YSLEER. The CDR3 has 18 residues. Losses at the gene ends were 4 bases for V and 2 bases for J; bases not matched to a gene: 8. The CDR3 bases are TGCGCCAGCAGCCCTTGGACTAGCGGGAGACCTCCCTACAATGAGCAGTTCTTC. Its protein is CASSPWTSGRPPYNEQFF.

The chain links TRBV27 to TRBJ2-1; weak D call: TRBD1 (6 bases). The CDR3 runs to 15 residues. The germline V gene encodes CDR1 MNHEY and CDR2 SMNVEV (reference sequence). V dropped 3 bases and J dropped 5 bases, with 14 bases sitting between them. CDR3 residues: CASSLAGVVHNEQFF. The CDR3 coding sequence is TGTGCCAGCAGTTTGGCAGGGGTTGTCCACAATGAGCAGTTCTTC.

This clone was observed a handful of times. V and J are TRBV19 and TRBJ1-1; 7 nucleotides align to TRBD1. The junction had 8 bases not matched to a gene; V was cut back by 5 bases and J by 2 bases. CDR1 is LNHDA, CDR2 SQIVND, per germline (reference sequence). There are 15 residues in the CDR3. The CDR3 nucleotides are TGTGCCAGTAGTGCCGAGACAGGGAGAAACACTGAAGCTTTCTTT. Encoded protein: CASSAETGRNTEAFF.

This rearrangement joins TRBV29-1 to TRBJ2-2; D is unresolved. The germline V and J ends were trimmed by 1 base and 2 bases, with 5 bases remaining between them. Per the germline V gene, CDR1 is SQVTM and CDR2 is ANQGSEA. The CDR3 totals 13 residues. The CDR3 region has the DNA TGCAGCGTTGAAGGCACTAACACCGGGGAGCTGTTTTTT. Translation: CSVEGTNTGELFF.

This chain connects TRBV9 to TRBJ2-3; 10 bases line up with TRBD2. The CDR3 sequence is 17 residues long. Germline assignment: CDR1 SGDLS and CDR2 YYNGEE. The V and J ends lost 7 bases and 3 bases, in that order; junction bases with no gene match: 14. The CDR3 protein is CASARETQLAGTDTQYF. The CDR3 DNA sequence: TGTGCCAGCGCCCGAGAAACACAACTAGCGGGGACAGATACGCAGTATTTT.

J is TRBJ1-3 and V is TRBV7-2; D possibly corresponds to TRBD1 (6 bases). CDR3 size: 16 residues. From germline, CDR1 is SGHTA and CDR2 FQGNSA. Trimming removed 1 base from V and 3 bases from J, with 13 bases in between. The CDR3 region is CASSLGGGLDGNTIYF. DNA of the CDR3: TGTGCCAGCAGCTTAGGTGGGGGCCTCGATGGAAACACCATATATTTT.

The rearrangement uses TRBV4-1 and TRBJ2-3, with 16 bases matching TRBD2. CDR3 length: 19 residues. V shed 3 bases and J 6 bases; nucleotides not matched to a gene: 12. Germline lookup yields CDR1 MGHRA and CDR2 YSYEKL. CDR3 amino acids: CASSQAGLAGGHAEDTQYF. The CDR3 DNA sequence: TGCGCCAGCAGCCAGGCGGGACTAGCGGGAGGGCATGCGGAGGATACGCAGTATTTT.

The chain employs TRBV7-2 and TRBJ1-2; 9 bases fit TRBD1. V gave up 6 bases and J gave up 8 bases; unmatched junction bases: 4. The CDR3 is 12 amino acids. Germline-derived CDR1 and CDR2 are SGHTA and FQGNSA. The CDR3 bases are TGTGCCAGCAGTCGGACAGGGGAGGGCTACACCTTC. It encodes CASSRTGEGYTF.

This clone is a singleton in its sample. This chain uses TRBV5-8 with TRBJ1-5; TRBD1 agrees at 8 bases. CDR3 length: 16 residues. From germline, CDR1 is SGHTS and CDR2 YDEGEE. J lost 3 bases, V lost 3 bases, and 8 bases had no gene match. This CDR3 is CASSSDRTGSNQPQHF. The CDR3 DNA sequence: TGTGCCAGCAGCTCAGATCGGACAGGGTCCAATCAGCCCCAGCATTTT.

On this clone itself: Other DNA sequences in the same sample also yield this CDR3. The chain has TRBV29-1 and TRBJ2-5; weak D call: TRBD1 (6 bases). CDR1 SQVTM and CDR2 ANQGSEA come from the germline V gene. V lost 2 bases, J lost 2 bases, and 6 bases lay in between. The CDR3 length is 12 residues. The CDR3 nucleotides are TGCAGCGTTGAAAGGGGGCAAGAGACCCAGTACTTC. Protein product: CSVERGQETQYF.

In this sample, this clone turned up once. The CDR3 spells CASSRETRTDTQYF. The CDR3 coding sequence is TGCGCCAGCAGCCGGGAGACCCGCACAGATACGCAGTATTTT. The chain is built from TRBV4-1 and TRBJ2-3, with a tentative D call TRBD2 (5 bases). This CDR3 is 14 amino acids long. Germline values: CDR1 MGHRA, CDR2 YSYEKL. Trimming removed 4 bases from V and 1 base from J, with 9 bases in between.

The rearrangement joins TRBV11-2 to TRBJ2-1; D ambiguous. Germline V gene data show CDR1 as SGHAT and CDR2 as FQNNGV. V dropped 0 bases and J dropped 5 bases, with 17 bases sitting between them. The CDR3 spans 17 residues. The CDR3 coding sequence is TGTGCCAGCAGCTTAGAGCGTACGCTAGATACGCACAATGAGCAGTTCTTC. Amino acid sequence: CASSLERTLDTHNEQFF. The full variable domain, its missing parts supplied by reference TRBV11-2 and TRBJ2-1, is EAGVAQSPRYKIIEKRQSVAFWCNPISGHATLYWYQQILGQGPKLLIQFQNNGVVDDSQLPKDRFSAERLKGVDSTLKIQPAKLEDSAVYLCASSLERTLDTHNEQFFGPGTRLTVL.

This rearrangement joins TRBV7-3 to TRBJ2-7; D is possibly TRBD1 (5 bases). In germline, CDR1 is SGHTA, CDR2 FQGTGA. CDR3 size: 16 residues. V lost 2 bases and J lost 1, with 15 bases in between. The CDR3 nucleotides read TGTGCCAGCAGCTTAGTAAGCAGGGTGAAATCCTACGAGCAGTACTTC. Amino acids: CASSLVSRVKSYEQYF. The full variable domain, in which reference TRBV7-3 and TRBJ2-7 provide the parts outside the CDR3, is GAGVSQTPSNKVTEKGKYVELRCDPISGHTALYWYRQSLGQGPEFLIYFQGTGAADDSGLPNDRFFAVRPEGSVSTLKIQRTERGDSAVYLCASSLVSRVKSYEQYFGPGTRLTVT.

The rearrangement uses TRBV6-6 and TRBJ2-7; 7 nucleotides agree with TRBD2. The CDR3 is 14 amino acids. With 6 bases clipped from V and 6 bases from J, the junction kept 11 bases outside the gene matches. The V gene's germline CDR1 is MNHNY and CDR2 SVGAGI (reference sequence). CDR3 nucleotide sequence: TGTGCCAGCAGGACCTACGGCGGGAGAAGCGAGCAGTACTTC. Translated, it gives CASRTYGGRSEQYF.

This clone was seen only once. The chain recombines TRBV4-3 with TRBJ1-6, with D maybe TRBD1 (5 bases). This CDR3 comprises 16 residues. Germline CDR1 and CDR2: LGHNA and YSLEER. Between the trimmed V and J ends, which lost 4 bases and 8 bases, there was a span of 18 bases. The chain's CDR3 is CASSPVDGEGHSPLHF. The CDR3 DNA is TGCGCCAGCAGCCCCGTGGACGGGGAGGGGCATTCACCCCTCCACTTT.

This chain joins TRBV6-6 and TRBJ1-1; TRBD1 matches at 8 bases. Germline lookup yields CDR1 MNHNY and CDR2 SVGAGI (reference sequence). The J segment lost 6 bases and the V segment lost 6 bases, leaving 12 bases of the junction unmatched. The CDR3 consists of 15 residues. In DNA, the CDR3 is TGTGCCAGCAGCTTTGGACAGGGCCGGAGGCCTGAAGCTTTCTTT. The encoded protein is CASSFGQGRRPEAFF.

The CDR3 DNA reads TGTGCCAGCAGCAAAGCTAGCGGGAGGGAAATCGATGAGCAGTTCTTC. Its translation is CASSKASGREIDEQFF. The rearrangement joins TRBV7-9 to TRBJ2-1; TRBD2 matches at 12 bases. V trimming: 5 bases; J trimming: 8 bases; junction bases outside the gene matches: 10. CDR3 length equals 16 residues. CDR1 and CDR2 from the germline V gene are SEHNR and FQNEAQ (reference sequence).

V and J are TRBV18 and TRBJ2-3; tentatively, D is TRBD2 (5 bases). The CDR3 loop spans 15 amino acids. The V end lost 2 bases, the J end lost 0 bases, and 9 bases lay between the germline ends. CDR1 and CDR2 from the germline V gene are KGHSH and LQKENI. CDR3 sequence reads: CASSPGSSSTDTQYF. The CDR3 DNA reads TGTGCCAGCTCACCAGGGAGTTCTAGCACAGATACGCAGTATTTT.

This chain links TRBV14 with TRBJ1-4; D uncertain. Germline V gene data show CDR1 as SGHDN and CDR2 as FVKESK. V lost 0 bases and J 10 bases, leaving 27 bases between the germline ends. The CDR3 loop spans 19 amino acids. The CDR3 region is CASSQEILGRIDREGKLFF. In nucleotides, the CDR3 is TGTGCCAGCAGCCAAGAGATCCTAGGACGGATAGATCGTGAGGGAAAACTGTTTTTT.

J is TRBJ2-2 and V is TRBV7-3, with D perhaps TRBD2 (5 bases). The CDR3 sequence is 17 residues long. The germline V and J ends were trimmed by 1 base and 0 bases, with 12 bases remaining between them. The germline gives CDR1 SGHTA, CDR2 FQGTGA. The chain's CDR3 is CASSLKPKAANTGELFF. DNA of the CDR3: TGTGCCAGCAGCTTAAAACCCAAAGCGGCGAACACCGGGGAGCTGTTTTTT. Full variable domain (remainder filled in from reference TRBV7-3 and TRBJ2-2): GAGVSQTPSNKVTEKGKYVELRCDPISGHTALYWYRQSLGQGPEFLIYFQGTGAADDSGLPNDRFFAVRPEGSVSTLKIQRTERGDSAVYLCASSLKPKAANTGELFFGEGSRLTVL.

In regard to this clone: This CDR3 is also generated by other DNA sequences in the sample. The chain carries TRBV5-4 and TRBJ2-7; D possibly corresponds to TRBD1 (6 bases). Looked up from germline, CDR1 is SGHNT and CDR2 is YYREEE (reference sequence). This CDR3 region has 12 residues. V was shortened by 2 bases and J by 5 bases, with 8 bases between the two germline ends. The chain's CDR3 is CASSLQGDEQYF. The CDR3 DNA sequence: TGTGCCAGCAGCTTACAGGGAGACGAGCAGTACTTC.

The chain is built from TRBV4-1 and TRBJ2-5; D is undetermined. CDR1 and CDR2 (germline): MGHRA, YSYEKL. This CDR3 is built from 15 residues. Trimming took 4 bases from V and 2 from J, leaving 14 bases between them. CDR3 DNA: TGCGCCAGCAGCCCCCACGGGTACAAGCAAGAGACCCAGTACTTC. This translates into CASSPHGYKQETQYF.

The CDR3 reads CASSVKRGALYNEQFF. The DNA of the CDR3 is TGTGCCAGCAGTGTTAAGCGGGGGGCTTTATACAATGAGCAGTTCTTC. The chain uses TRBV6-1 and TRBJ2-1; 9 bases are a match to TRBD2. V lost 4 bases, J lost 4 bases, and 8 bases stayed unmatched. This CDR3 contains 16 residues. Germline V gene lookup returns CDR1 MNHNS and CDR2 SASEGT.